These 7 T cell receptor beta chains were all obtained from the same sample, sequenced in a study of blood T cell repertoires in COVID-19. Clones were read by immunoSEQ multiplex PCR, and TCRdb kept only the in-frame ones, dropping some. This sample has approximately 210,000 clones, with approximately 86% found just once. Sequencing input: peripheral blood. The receptors derive from a man aged 60 to 69 with COVID-19, enrolled during active disease.

This sequence joins TRBV30 and TRBJ1-1; D perhaps matches TRBD1 (5 bases). This CDR3 contains 12 residues. Germline CDR1 GTSNPN, CDR2 SVGIG (reference sequence). With 6 bases removed from V and 5 bases from J, the gap between germline ends came to 13 bases. The CDR3 region has the DNA TGTGCCTGCAGTCGGGGGAGGACTGAAGCTTTCTTT. It specifies CACSRGRTEAFF. Looking up the rest from reference TRBV30 and TRBJ1-1 gives the full variable domain: SQTIHQWPATLVQPVGSPLSLECTVEGTSNPNLYWYRQAAGRGLQLLFYSVGIGQISSEVPQNLSASRPQDRQFILSSKKLLLSDSGFYLCACSRGRTEAFFGQGTRLTVV.

This clone was observed a handful of times. CDR3 coding DNA: TGTGCCAGCAGTTTATGGGCAGGGGGTAACTATGGCTACACCTTC. Translating gives CASSLWAGGNYGYTF. The V gene is TRBV27, the J gene TRBJ1-2; the match to TRBD1 covers 7 bases. The CDR3 is 15 residues long. Trimming took 1 base from V and 1 from J; bases not matched to a gene: 3. Germline CDR1 and CDR2: MNHEY and SMNVEV (reference sequence).

As DNA, the CDR3 is TGTGCCAGCAGCGTAGCTACAGGGGAGGCATCCCCCCTCCACTTT. Translating it yields CASSVATGEASPLHF. V is TRBV9 and J is TRBJ1-6; 7 bases fit TRBD1. Germline trimming cut 0 bases from V and 13 bases from J; bases unmatched to any gene: 10. The CDR3 sequence is 15 residues long. Germline values: CDR1 SGDLS, CDR2 YYNGEE.

The rearrangement uses TRBV28 and TRBJ2-2, with TRBD1 matching 9 bases. This CDR3 contains 15 residues. Germline lookup yields CDR1 MDHEN and CDR2 SYDVKM. V was pared by 6 bases and J by 7 bases, with 9 bases of the junction left unmatched. CDR3: CASRPHRGQDGELFF. CDR3 coding DNA: TGTGCCAGCAGGCCTCACAGGGGGCAAGACGGGGAGCTGTTTTTT.

This chain connects TRBV5-1 to TRBJ1-4; D unresolved. CDR3 length: 13 amino acids. The V gene lost 4 bases and the J gene lost 8 bases, with 12 bases spanning the gap. Germline-derived CDR1 and CDR2 are SGHRS and YFSETQ. The CDR3 protein is CASSPHSGEKLFF. In DNA form, the CDR3 reads TGCGCCAGCAGCCCCCACTCCGGGGAAAAACTGTTTTTT.

J is TRBJ2-3 and V is TRBV5-1; 12 nucleotides align to TRBD1. Germline-derived CDR1 and CDR2 are SGHRS and YFSETQ. This CDR3 spans 15 amino acids. The trim removed 3 bases at V and 6 bases at J, leaving 5 bases unmatched. The CDR3 protein is CASSSGTGGFDTQYF. The CDR3 nucleotides are TGCGCCAGCAGCTCCGGGACAGGGGGCTTCGATACGCAGTATTTT.

Concerning this clone itself: This sample includes further DNA sequences coding for the same CDR3. The chain couples TRBV12-3 or TRBV12-4 to TRBJ1-5; no reliable D call. The germline V and J ends were trimmed by 1 base and 6 bases, with 7 bases remaining between them. The CDR3 loop spans 13 amino acids. The DNA for the CDR3 is TGTGCCAGCAGTTTAGAGCGGGGTCAGCCCCAGCATTTT. Protein sequence: CASSLERGQPQHF.